This T cell receptor (beta chain) was recorded in a study of T cells after yellow fever vaccination. Notes on the study in general: High-abundance clonotypes from the bulk population could contaminate FACS-sorted repertoires. Reappearance after the booster was seen for most primary-vaccination clones, at 95% to 96% CD4 and roughly 90% CD8. Faster peaking, at day 5 versus 15, marked a secondary response that was weaker.

TCRdb re-called the 5' RACE reads with MiXCR, one entry per CDR3 protein. The sample records 300,000 to 350,000 distinct CDR3 sequences, roughly 4.3% being singletons. This clonotype was seen repeatedly, ten times or more. Its antigen is not known. The CDR3 is 17 residues long. Trimming at V came to 8 bases and at J to 2 bases, leaving 12 bases not matched to a gene. Germline CDR1 reads MNHEY; CDR2 reads SMNVEV (reference sequence). The TCR was taken from a man aged 18 to 30 who received the YFV17D yellow fever vaccine. Sequences were derived from PBMCs, sampled 15 days after the yellow fever booster vaccination. V usage is TRBV27 and J usage is TRBJ1-4; 9 nucleotides align to TRBD1. DNA of the CDR3: TGTGCCAGCCTTCCCGACAGGGGGGCGAGGACTAATGAAAAACTGTTTTTT. It codes for CASLPDRGARTNEKLFF.